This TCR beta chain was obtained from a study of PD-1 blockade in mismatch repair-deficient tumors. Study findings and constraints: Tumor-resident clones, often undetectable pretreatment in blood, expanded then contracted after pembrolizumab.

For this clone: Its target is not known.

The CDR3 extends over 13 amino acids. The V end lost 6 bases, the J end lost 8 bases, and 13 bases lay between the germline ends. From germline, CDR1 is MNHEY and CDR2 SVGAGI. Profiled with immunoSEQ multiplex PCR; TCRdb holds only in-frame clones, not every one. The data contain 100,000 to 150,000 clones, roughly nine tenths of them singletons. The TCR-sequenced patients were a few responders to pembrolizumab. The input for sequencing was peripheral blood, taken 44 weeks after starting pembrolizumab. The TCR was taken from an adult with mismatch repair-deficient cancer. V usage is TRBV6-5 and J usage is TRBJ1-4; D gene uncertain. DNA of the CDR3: TGTGCCAGCAGCTTAGTGCCAGACGAAAAACTGTTTTTT. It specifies CASSLVPDEKLFF.